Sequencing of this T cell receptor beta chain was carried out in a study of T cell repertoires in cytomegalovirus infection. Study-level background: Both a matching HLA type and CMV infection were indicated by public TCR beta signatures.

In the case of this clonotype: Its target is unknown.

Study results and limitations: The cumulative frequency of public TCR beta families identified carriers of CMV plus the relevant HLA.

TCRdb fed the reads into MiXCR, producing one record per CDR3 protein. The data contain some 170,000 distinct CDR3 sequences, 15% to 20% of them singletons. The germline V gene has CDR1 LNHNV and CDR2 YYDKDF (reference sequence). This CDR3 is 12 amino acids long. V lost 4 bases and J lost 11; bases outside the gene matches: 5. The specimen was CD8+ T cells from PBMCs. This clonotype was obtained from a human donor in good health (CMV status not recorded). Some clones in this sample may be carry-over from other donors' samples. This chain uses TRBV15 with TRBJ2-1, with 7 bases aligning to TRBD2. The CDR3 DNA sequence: TGTGCCACCAGCACAACGGGACTAAAGCAGTTCTTC. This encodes CATSTTGLKQFF. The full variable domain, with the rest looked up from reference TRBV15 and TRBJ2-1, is DAMVIQNPRYQVTQFGKPVTLSCSQTLNHNVMYWYQQKSSQAPKLLFHYYDKDFNNEADTPDNFQSRRPNTSFCFLDIRSPGLGDTAMYLCATSTTGLKQFFGPGTRLTVL.